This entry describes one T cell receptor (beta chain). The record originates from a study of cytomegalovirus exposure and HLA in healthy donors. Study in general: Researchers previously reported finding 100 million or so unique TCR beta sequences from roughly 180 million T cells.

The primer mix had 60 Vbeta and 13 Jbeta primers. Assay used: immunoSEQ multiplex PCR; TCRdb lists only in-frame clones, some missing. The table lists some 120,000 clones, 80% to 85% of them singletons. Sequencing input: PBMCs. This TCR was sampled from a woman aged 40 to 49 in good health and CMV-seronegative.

This chain's CDR3 is CASSLIGGYYRDTSNTEAFF. The CDR3 coding sequence is TGTGCCAGCAGCTTAATAGGAGGATATTACCGGGACACTTCGAACACTGAAGCTTTCTTT. The chain is built from TRBV7-3 and TRBJ1-1; the D gene is possibly TRBD1 (6 bases). Trimming left V 1 base short and J 1 base short, with 25 bases between. This CDR3 comprises 20 residues. Germline CDR1 SGHTA, CDR2 FQGTGA.